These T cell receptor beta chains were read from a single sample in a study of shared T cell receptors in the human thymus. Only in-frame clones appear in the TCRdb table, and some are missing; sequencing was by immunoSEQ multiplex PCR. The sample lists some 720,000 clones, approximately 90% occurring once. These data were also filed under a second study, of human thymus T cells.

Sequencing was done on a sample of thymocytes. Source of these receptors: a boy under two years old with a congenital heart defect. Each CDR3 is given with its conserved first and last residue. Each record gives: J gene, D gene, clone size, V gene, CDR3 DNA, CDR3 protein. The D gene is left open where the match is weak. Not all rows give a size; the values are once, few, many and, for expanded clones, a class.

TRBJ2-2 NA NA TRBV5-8 TGTGCCAGCAGCTTATCCACTACCTCGAACACCGGGGAGCTGTTTTTT CASSLSTTSNTGELFF
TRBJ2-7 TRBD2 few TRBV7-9 TGTGCCAGCAGCTTAGCACACTCGACTAGCGGGAGAACCTACGAGCAGTACTTC CASSLAHSTSGRTYEQYF
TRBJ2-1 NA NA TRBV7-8 TGTGCCAGCAGGCCCCCCCGCCCCAGCGCCTCGAGCTCCTACAATGAGCAGTTCTTC CASRPPRPSASSSYNEQFF
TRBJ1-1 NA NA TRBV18 TGTGCCAGCTCAGCAAAATCGCGGGGTCAAACTGAAGCTTTCTTT CASSAKSRGQTEAFF
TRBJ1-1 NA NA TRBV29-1 TGCAGCGTTGAAGAGGGGGGACACACTGAAGCTTTCTTT CSVEEGGHTEAFF
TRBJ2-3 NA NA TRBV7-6 TGTGCCAGCAGCTCCCGGGGGGCGGTCCCAGATACGCAGTATTTT CASSSRGAVPDTQYF
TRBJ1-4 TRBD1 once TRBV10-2 TGCGCCAGCAGTGAGAGGGGGCCGGGTGAAAAACTGTTTTTT CASSERGPGEKLFF
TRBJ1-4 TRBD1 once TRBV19 TGTGCCAGTAGTACTGCTGAGGACAGGGGGGTGGTGTTTTTT CASSTAEDRGVVFF
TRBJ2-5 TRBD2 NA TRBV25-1 TGTGCCAGCTCGACTAGGGGACTAGCGGTAGACCAAGAGACCCAGTACTTC CASSTRGLAVDQETQYF
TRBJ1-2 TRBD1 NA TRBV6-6 TGTGCCAGCAGTTCCCTGGACAGGACTGAGCACTATGGCTACACCTTC CASSSLDRTEHYGYTF